This is a list of T cell receptor beta chains from one sample in a study of PD-1 blockade in classical Hodgkin lymphoma. The method was immunoSEQ multiplex PCR; TCRdb's version includes in-frame clones alone and lacks a portion of them. Found here are around 32,000 clones, roughly nine tenths of them singletons; the top ten hold more than 1%. The sequenced material came from CD4+ T cells from blood. These receptors all stem from a human donor with classical Hodgkin lymphoma. Both conserved end residues are part of each CDR3.

V gene	J gene	CDR3 protein
TRBV5-1	TRBJ2-7	CASSLGGRIDEQYF
TRBV7-8	TRBJ1-5	CASSLMRKHF
TRBV4-1	TRBJ2-1	CASSQVTRSGNEQFF
TRBV4-1	TRBJ2-7	CASSQVMPRRTGRTHDEQYF
TRBV5-1	TRBJ2-3	CASSLEGTDTQYF
TRBV27	TRBJ2-7	CASSSPGPGVEQYF
TRBV6-5	TRBJ2-7	CASSYSTAAYEQYF
TRBV10-1	TRBJ1-2	CASSESLGSFYGYTF
TRBV5-6	TRBJ2-5	CASSELRAQETQYF
TRBV6-1	TRBJ2-1	CASSPSRARNEQFF
TRBV7-9	TRBJ1-1	CASSLRGYTEAFF
TRBV7-5	TRBJ1-5	CVRSPSCGLGISNQPQHF
TRBV7-9	TRBJ2-3	CASSLQAPVGQYF
TRBV5-1	TRBJ1-1	CASGDTQNTEAFF
TRBV15	TRBJ2-7	CATSPVGMEQYF
TRBV2	TRBJ2-2	CASRGQGSTGELFF
TRBV10-3	TRBJ2-3	CAISELAGGRNTQYF
TRBV28	TRBJ1-2	CASSFPTGYTF
TRBV18	TRBJ2-1	CASSVTIAGSSYNEQFF
TRBV6-1	TRBJ1-5	CASSERGDQPQHF
TRBV19	TRBJ2-3	CASRWGSSTDTQYF
TRBV5-1	TRBJ2-7	CASSLEGGGHEQYF
TRBV28	TRBJ2-1	CASSLSGSRHNEQFF
TRBV5-1	TRBJ1-2	CASSLIGGGTDGYTF
TRBV5-1	TRBJ2-5	CASSQTSGKETQYF
TRBV5-1	TRBJ2-7	CASSLGTSGPYEQYF
TRBV27	TRBJ1-1	CASGYRDPRRAFF
TRBV28	TRBJ1-1	CASTVNTEAFF
TRBV5-4	TRBJ1-1	CASGIGPGTEAFF
TRBV27	TRBJ2-3	CASKGGNTDTQYF
TRBV6-1	TRBJ1-5	CASSETRTGDRHF
TRBV10-3	TRBJ2-3	CATGQGTDTQYF
TRBV27	TRBJ2-3	CASSLRARDTQYF
TRBV7-8	TRBJ1-2	CASSLGQGGYTF
TRBV4-1	TRBJ1-1	CASSQRGPNTEAFF